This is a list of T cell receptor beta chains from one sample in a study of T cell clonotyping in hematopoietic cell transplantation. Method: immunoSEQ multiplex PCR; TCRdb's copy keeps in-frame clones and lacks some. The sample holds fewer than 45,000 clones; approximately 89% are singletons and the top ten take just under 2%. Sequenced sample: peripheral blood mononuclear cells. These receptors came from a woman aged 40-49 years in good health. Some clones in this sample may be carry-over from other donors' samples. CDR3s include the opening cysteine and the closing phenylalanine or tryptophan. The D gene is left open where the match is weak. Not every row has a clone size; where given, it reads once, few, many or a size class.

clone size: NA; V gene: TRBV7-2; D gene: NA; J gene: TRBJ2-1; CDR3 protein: CASSSGLGFYEQFF; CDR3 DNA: TGTGCCAGCAGCTCGGGTCTAGGTTTTTATGAGCAGTTCTTC
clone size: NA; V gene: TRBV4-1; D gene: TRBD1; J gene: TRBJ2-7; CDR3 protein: CASSQGQGSSYEQYF; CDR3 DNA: TGCGCCAGCAGCCAAGGACAGGGGAGTTCCTACGAGCAGTACTTC
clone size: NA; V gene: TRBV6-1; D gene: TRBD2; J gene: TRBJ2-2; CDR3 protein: CASSELAGGPGELFF; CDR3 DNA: TGTGCCAGCAGTGAACTAGCGGGAGGGCCCGGGGAGCTGTTTTTT
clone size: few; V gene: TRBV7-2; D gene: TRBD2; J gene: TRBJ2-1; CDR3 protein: CASSSSGRHEQFF; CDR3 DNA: TGTGCCAGCAGCTCCAGCGGGAGGCATGAGCAGTTCTTC
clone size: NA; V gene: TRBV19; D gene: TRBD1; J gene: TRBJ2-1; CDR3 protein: CASSMVAGGQGAYNEQFF; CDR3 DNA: TGTGCCAGTAGTATGGTCGCGGGAGGACAGGGGGCCTACAATGAGCAGTTCTTC
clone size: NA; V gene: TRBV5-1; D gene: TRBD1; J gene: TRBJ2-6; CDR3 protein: CASSGTVSGANVLTF; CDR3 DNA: TGCGCCAGCAGCGGGACAGTCTCTGGGGCCAACGTCCTGACTTTC
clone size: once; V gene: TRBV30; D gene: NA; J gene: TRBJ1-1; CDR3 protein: CAWSGGYTEAFF; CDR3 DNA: TGTGCCTGGAGTGGGGGTTATACTGAAGCTTTCTTT
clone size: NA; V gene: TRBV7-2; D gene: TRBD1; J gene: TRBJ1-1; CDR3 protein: CASSFSTGITEAFF; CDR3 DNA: TGTGCCAGCAGCTTCTCGACAGGGATTACTGAAGCTTTCTTT
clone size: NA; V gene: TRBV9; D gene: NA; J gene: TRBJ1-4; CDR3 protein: CASSVATEEKLFF; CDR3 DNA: TGTGCCAGCAGCGTAGCTACTGAGGAAAAACTGTTTTTT
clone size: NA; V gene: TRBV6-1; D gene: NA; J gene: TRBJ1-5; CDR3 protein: CASSGVGGLYSNQPQHF; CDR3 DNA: TGTGCCAGCAGTGGGGTGGGCGGATTATATAGCAATCAGCCCCAGCATTTT
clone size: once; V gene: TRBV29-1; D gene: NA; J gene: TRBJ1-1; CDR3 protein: CSLTDSLNTEAFF; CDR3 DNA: TGCAGCCTCACAGACAGTCTTAACACTGAAGCTTTCTTT
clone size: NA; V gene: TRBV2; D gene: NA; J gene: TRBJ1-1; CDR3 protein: CASVRADSQDTEAFF; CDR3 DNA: TGTGCCAGCGTCAGGGCGGACAGTCAGGACACTGAAGCTTTCTTT
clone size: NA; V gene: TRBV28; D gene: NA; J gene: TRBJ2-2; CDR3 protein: CASSLPSRIGELFF; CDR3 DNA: TGTGCCAGCAGTCTCCCCTCCCGGATCGGGGAGCTGTTTTTT
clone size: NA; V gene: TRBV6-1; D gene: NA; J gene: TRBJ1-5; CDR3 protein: CASGGSQPQHF; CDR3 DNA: TGTGCCAGTGGAGGGAGTCAGCCCCAGCATTTT
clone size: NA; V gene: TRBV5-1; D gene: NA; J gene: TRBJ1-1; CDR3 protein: CASSLEGQSQAFF; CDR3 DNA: TGCGCCAGCAGCTTGGAGGGGCAATCTCAAGCTTTCTTT
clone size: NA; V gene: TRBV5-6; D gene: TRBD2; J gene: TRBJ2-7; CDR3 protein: CASSFRAGGTYEQYF; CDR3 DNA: TGTGCCAGCAGCTTCCGAGCGGGAGGGACCTACGAGCAGTACTTC
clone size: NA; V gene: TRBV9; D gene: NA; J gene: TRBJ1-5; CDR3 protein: CASSVGHFSPQHF; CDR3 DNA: TGTGCCAGCAGCGTGGGACATTTCTCGCCCCAGCATTTT
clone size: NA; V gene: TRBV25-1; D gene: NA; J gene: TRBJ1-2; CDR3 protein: CASSEGPGGLDGYTF; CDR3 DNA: TGTGCCAGCAGTGAAGGGCCCGGGGGATTGGATGGCTACACCTTC
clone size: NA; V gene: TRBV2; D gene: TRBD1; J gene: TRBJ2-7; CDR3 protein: CASSPPGGSYEQYF; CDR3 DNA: TGTGCCAGCAGTCCACCAGGGGGAAGCTACGAGCAGTACTTC
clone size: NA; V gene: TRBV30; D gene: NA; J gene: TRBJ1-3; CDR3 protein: CAWSVSRHTIYF; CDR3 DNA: TGTGCCTGGAGTGTATCGAGGCACACCATATATTTT
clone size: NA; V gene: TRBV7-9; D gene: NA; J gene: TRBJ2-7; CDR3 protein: CASSLGGLRQSSTNEQYF; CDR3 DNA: TGTGCCAGCAGCTTAGGAGGCTTGCGGCAATCCTCTACCAACGAGCAGTACTTC
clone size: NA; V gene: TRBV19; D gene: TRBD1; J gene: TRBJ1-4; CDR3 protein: CASRDRQKGNEKLFF; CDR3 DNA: TGTGCCAGCAGGGACAGGCAAAAAGGAAATGAAAAACTGTTTTTT
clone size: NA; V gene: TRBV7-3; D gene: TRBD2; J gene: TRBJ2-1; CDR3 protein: CASSLIAGDNEQFF; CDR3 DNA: TGTGCCAGCAGCCTGATAGCGGGAGACAATGAGCAGTTCTTC
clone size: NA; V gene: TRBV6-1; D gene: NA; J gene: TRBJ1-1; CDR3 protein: CASSDAGISEAFF; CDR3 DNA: TGTGCCAGCAGTGATGCGGGAATCTCTGAAGCTTTCTTT
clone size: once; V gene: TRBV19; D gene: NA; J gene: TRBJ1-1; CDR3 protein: CASSSWVGVEAFF; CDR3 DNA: TGTGCCAGTAGTTCCTGGGTGGGCGTTGAAGCTTTCTTT